A single sample gave rise to the 3 T cell receptor beta chains below, sequenced in a study of blood T cells in healthy people across ages (dated by TCRdb to between 2015 and 2017). Library preparation used 5' RACE. A second PCR of about 6 to 11 cycles was run with a J-beta primer mix and a sample-barcoded 5' primer. The public reads were reprocessed in TCRdb via fastp at Q25 and MiXCR, keeping in-frame beta chains. Each CDR3 protein appears once, grouped with its most common genes and DNA. Present in this sample are fewer than 2 million distinct CDR3 sequences, 39% of which were seen just once. About 21% of the sample comes from the top ten. Sequenced material: blood. Every receptor here comes from a human donor in good health.

The CDR3 coding sequence is TGTGCCAGCACCCTAGCTGGGACAACCTACGAGCAGTACTTC. Translated: CASTLAGTTYEQYF. The chain recombines TRBV6-5 with TRBJ2-4, with a possible D match to TRBD1 (6 bases). Judging by the DNA end, TRBJ2-7 fits better; the J call may be wrong. Germline values: CDR1 MNHEY, CDR2 SVGAGI. The CDR3 sequence is 14 residues long.

The chain uses TRBV28 and TRBJ2-7; 7 bases match TRBD1. The CDR3 spans 15 residues. V gave up 6 bases and J gave up 0 bases; unmatched junction bases: 8. Germline lookup yields CDR1 MDHEN and CDR2 SYDVKM. The DNA of the CDR3 is TGTGCCAGCAGCCCTATGGGGACAGCCTCCTACGAGCAGTACTTC. The encoded protein is CASSPMGTASYEQYF.

The V gene is TRBV10-3, the J gene TRBJ2-5; 8 bases map to TRBD2. The CDR3 runs to 17 residues. Germline CDR1 ENHRY, CDR2 SYGVKD. V gave up 2 bases and J gave up 11 bases; unmatched junction bases: 19. The CDR3 DNA reads TGTGCCATCAGTGAGAACCGGCGGGGGGACCTGGGTAATGAGCAGTACTTC. Residues: CAISENRRGDLGNEQYF.